The 18 T cell receptor beta chains below come from one sample, sequenced in a study of shared clonotypes between healthy human individuals (dated by TCRdb to between 2020 and 2021). Receptor amplification or capture employed the immunoSEQ multiplex PCR assay. Sourced from immuneACCESS, this table was stored by TCRdb with only in-frame sequences that have V and J called. A share of the clones is absent; for the studies checked, an unresolved V gene accounts for under half, and the remainder has no known explanation. Across this sample there are roughly 2.2 million clones, with approximately 90% seen only once. The ten biggest clones cover more than 0.35% of the sample. The source material was naive CD4+ T cells from PBMCs. The intended sense of this specimen's cell subset or site label: CD45RA+ positively selected. Receptor source: a man between 18 and 35 years old in good health. Some clones in this sample may be carry-over from other donors' samples.

V is TRBV7-8 and J is TRBJ2-3; no reliable D call. This CDR3 spans 16 amino acids. Germline V gene sequence: CDR1 SGHVS, CDR2 FQNEAQ. Trimming shortened V by 2 bases and J by 0 bases, and 12 bases separated the two germline ends. The CDR3 sequence is CASSLWQHPSTDTQYF. CDR3 DNA: TGTGCCAGCAGCTTATGGCAGCACCCTAGCACAGATACGCAGTATTTT.

This chain links TRBV19 with TRBJ2-7, with D uncertain. CDR3 length: 15 residues. The ends were cut back, 6 bases at V and 2 bases at J, with 17 bases in the middle. Germline assignment: CDR1 LNHDA and CDR2 SQIVND (reference sequence). CDR3: CASRINPVGPYEQYF. DNA of the CDR3: TGTGCCAGTAGGATCAATCCCGTAGGGCCCTACGAGCAGTACTTC.

The chain recombines TRBV11-2 with TRBJ1-6; D uncertain. CDR1 is SGHAT and CDR2 is FQNNGV in the germline V gene. The V end was cut by 5 bases, the J end by 5 bases, with 19 bases between. The CDR3 consists of 17 residues. CDR3 DNA: TGTGCCAGCAGCCCTACGGGAATGGTGGACCATAATTCACCCCTCCACTTT. Its translation is CASSPTGMVDHNSPLHF.

This clone was seen just once. Other DNA variants within this sample encode the same CDR3. The chain is built from TRBV18 and TRBJ1-4; a possible D gene is TRBD1 (5 bases). The V and J ends lost 3 bases and 0 bases respectively, with 8 bases between them. In germline, CDR1 is KGHSH, CDR2 LQKENI. The CDR3 extends over 15 amino acids. CDR3 residues: CASSPTGATNEKLFF. In DNA, the CDR3 is TGTGCCAGCTCACCCACAGGAGCAACTAATGAAAAACTGTTTTTT.

The chain employs TRBV6-1 and TRBJ2-7; 8 bases map to TRBD1. CDR3 length: 13 residues. Germline CDR1 is MNHNS and CDR2 is SASEGT. V was pared by 7 bases and J by 6 bases, with 8 bases of the junction left unmatched. This CDR3 reads CASKSTGDSEQYF. CDR3 DNA: TGTGCCAGCAAATCGACAGGGGACAGCGAGCAGTACTTC.

This chain joins TRBV28 and TRBJ2-5, with a weak D call TRBD1 (6 bases). The CDR3 is 15 residues long. V was cut by 5 bases and J by 0 bases, with 13 bases left in between. CDR1 and CDR2 from the germline V gene are MDHEN and SYDVKM. Here the CDR3 reads CASSPLRGYQETQYF. The CDR3 nucleotides read TGTGCCAGCAGTCCACTGAGGGGGTACCAAGAGACCCAGTACTTC.

The chain employs TRBV11-2 and TRBJ1-1; D unclear. This CDR3 has 14 amino acids. V lost 1 base, J lost 5 bases, and 11 bases lay in between. The germline gives CDR1 SGHAT, CDR2 FQNNGV. The CDR3 nucleotides are TGTGCCAGCAGCTTAGGGATCTTGGGAACTGAAGCTTTCTTT. As protein: CASSLGILGTEAFF.

The chain has TRBV6-6 and TRBJ1-5, with 9 bases lining up with TRBD1. The CDR3 spans 15 residues. The J segment lost 6 bases and the V segment lost 6 bases, leaving 9 bases of the junction unmatched. Germline CDR1 MNHNY, CDR2 SVGAGI (reference sequence). The CDR3 DNA sequence: TGTGCCAGCAGCACCGGGACAGGGAACCGTCAGCCCCAGCATTTT. Residues: CASSTGTGNRQPQHF.

The CDR3 DNA sequence: TGTGCCAGCAGCTTCGTATCAGGGCAAGCTTTATACAATGAGCAGTTCTTC. Amino acid sequence: CASSFVSGQALYNEQFF. V and J are TRBV5-6 and TRBJ2-1; possibly TRBD1 for D (5 bases). V was pared by 2 bases and J by 4 bases, with 19 bases between. Germline V gene data show CDR1 as SGHDT and CDR2 as YYEEEE. The CDR3 contains 17 residues.

CDR3 bases: TGTGCCAGCAGAGCTCGGGGGGGACATAGCACAGATACGCAGTATTTT. Its translation is CASRARGGHSTDTQYF. The chain links TRBV28 to TRBJ2-3, with 8 bases lining up with TRBD2. This CDR3 contains 16 residues. The ends lost 6 bases at V and 0 bases at J; junction bases unmatched: 8. Per the germline V gene, CDR1 is MDHEN and CDR2 is SYDVKM.

The chain recombines TRBV5-4 with TRBJ2-3; 9 positions agree with TRBD1. The CDR3 spans 14 residues. CDR1 and CDR2 (germline): SGHNT, YYREEE (reference sequence). After removal of 4 bases from V and 5 bases from J, the junction contained 5 bases not matched to a gene. CDR3 nucleotides: TGTGCCAGCAGCCGAGACAGGGGGGGAGATACGCAGTATTTT. This sequence encodes CASSRDRGGDTQYF.

The V call is TRBV29-1, the J call TRBJ2-3; D remains ambiguous. V shed 5 bases and J shed 6 bases, with 9 bases lying between them. CDR1 SQVTM and CDR2 ANQGSEA come from the germline V gene. This CDR3 region has 11 residues. CDR3 DNA sequence: TGCAGCGTTCGCATCGGTGATACGCAGTATTTT. Protein: CSVRIGDTQYF.

The chain employs TRBV2 and TRBJ1-3, with 9 bases identical to TRBD1. Germline CDR1 SNHLY, CDR2 FYNNEI. J gave up 6 bases and V 5 bases, and 8 bases lay outside the gene matches. The CDR3 has 15 amino acids. CDR3 sequence: CASSSRTGDANTIYF. DNA of the CDR3: TGTGCCAGCAGTTCCCGGACAGGGGACGCAAACACCATATATTTT. Complete variable domain (other parts from reference TRBV2 and TRBJ1-3): EPEVTQTPSHQVTQMGQEVILRCVPISNHLYFYWYRQILGQKVEFLVSFYNNEISEKSEIFDDQFSVERPDGSNFTLKIRSTKLEDSAMYFCASSSRTGDANTIYFGEGSWLTVV.

This chain connects TRBV20-1 to TRBJ2-7; TRBD1 aligns across 8 bases. The CDR3 extends over 11 amino acids. Per the germline V gene, CDR1 is DFQATT and CDR2 is SNEGSKA (reference sequence). J lost 1 base, V lost 7 bases, and 0 bases had no gene match. For the CDR3, the DNA is TGCAGTGGGGACAGGTCCTACGAGCAGTACTTC. As protein: CSGDRSYEQYF.

The V and J genes are TRBV7-9 and TRBJ2-7; possible D gene TRBD2, 6 bases. The length of the CDR3 is 14 residues. Between the trimmed V and J ends, which lost 2 bases and 5 bases, there was a span of 13 bases. CDR1 SEHNR and CDR2 FQNEAQ come from the germline V gene (reference sequence). The CDR3, as DNA: TGTGCCAGCAGCTTAACATCTAGCGCAGACGAGCAGTACTTC. Translated, it gives CASSLTSSADEQYF.

The chain combines TRBV28 with TRBJ1-1; no clear D. The ends were cut back, 2 bases at V and 5 bases at J, with 9 bases in the middle. The germline CDR1 and CDR2 sequences are MDHEN and SYDVKM. This CDR3 comprises 13 residues. The CDR3 coding sequence is TGTGCCAGCAGTTTAGTGGGCCGGACTGAAGCTTTCTTT. Amino acid sequence: CASSLVGRTEAFF. The whole variable domain, remainder taken from reference TRBV28 and TRBJ1-1, is DVKVTQSSRYLVKRTGEKVFLECVQDMDHENMFWYRQDPGLGLRLIYFSYDVKMKEKGDIPEGYSVSREKKERFSLILESASTNQTSMYLCASSLVGRTEAFFGQGTRLTVV.

The V and J genes are TRBV7-9 and TRBJ2-2; a possible D gene is TRBD1 (6 bases). The CDR3 consists of 17 residues. The germline gives CDR1 SEHNR, CDR2 FQNEAQ (reference sequence). V lost 1 base and J 3 bases, leaving 15 bases between the germline ends. The CDR3 loop is CASSLEGAGADTGELFF. In nucleotides, the CDR3 is TGTGCCAGCAGCTTAGAAGGGGCAGGGGCTGACACCGGGGAGCTGTTTTTT. The whole variable domain, filled in from reference TRBV7-9 and TRBJ2-2, reads DTGVSQNPRHKITKRGQNVTFRCDPISEHNRLYWYRQTLGQGPEFLTYFQNEAQLEKSRLLSDRFSAERPKGSFSTLEIQRTEQGDSAMYLCASSLEGAGADTGELFFGEGSRLTVL.

The chain has TRBV18 and TRBJ2-7; 7 nucleotides match TRBD1. V was clipped by 5 bases and J by 6 bases; unmatched bases: 7. The CDR3 is 13 amino acids. Germline V gene lookup returns CDR1 KGHSH and CDR2 LQKENI. CDR3 coding DNA: TGTGCCAGCTCAAGCACAGGGGTCGGCGAGCAGTACTTC. Protein product: CASSSTGVGEQYF.